These T cell receptor beta chains were read from a single sample in a study of blood T cell repertoires in COVID-19. Only in-frame clones appear in the TCRdb table, and some are missing; sequencing was by immunoSEQ multiplex PCR. The profile covers some 120,000 clones, with approximately 87% appearing a single time and 3.9% taken by the ten largest. Sample: peripheral blood. These receptors were collected from a man in his sixties with acute or convalescent COVID-19. Each CDR3 is given with its conserved first and last residue. A D gene is named only where the DNA matches it firmly. The size entry is marked missing in some rows and otherwise reads once, few, many or a size class.

D	V	J	size	CDR3	DNA
TRBD2	TRBV30	TRBJ2-1	NA	CALESGRVGNEQFF	TGTGCCCTGGAGTCCGGGAGGGTAGGCAATGAGCAGTTCTTC
TRBD2	TRBV27	TRBJ2-3	NA	CASSQTSRNTDTQYF	TGTGCCAGCAGTCAGACTAGCCGGAACACAGATACGCAGTATTTT
NA	TRBV18	TRBJ2-1	NA	CASSQTGTHNEQFF	TGTGCCAGCTCACAAACCGGGACTCACAATGAGCAGTTCTTC
NA	TRBV7-2	TRBJ1-4	NA	CASSLPGVRGEKLFF	TGTGCCAGCAGCCTCCCGGGGGTGCGGGGCGAAAAACTGTTTTTT
TRBD2	TRBV7-9	TRBJ2-3	few	CASSPPGLAGGGADTQYF	TGTGCCAGCAGCCCTCCGGGACTAGCGGGAGGTGGGGCAGATACGCAGTATTTT
NA	TRBV5-1	TRBJ2-3	NA	CASSLSGGAGTDTQYF	TGCGCCAGCAGCTTGTCGGGGGGCGCGGGCACAGATACGCAGTATTTT
NA	TRBV5-1	TRBJ2-3	NA	CASSLGGRTDTQYF	TGCGCCAGCAGCTTGGGCGGCCGCACAGATACGCAGTATTTT
NA	TRBV10-3	TRBJ2-5	once	CATGMQETQYF	TGTGCCACCGGGATGCAAGAGACCCAGTACTTC
TRBD1	TRBV15	TRBJ1-2	NA	CATSREGQGTNYGYTF	TGTGCCACCAGCAGAGAAGGACAGGGCACTAACTATGGCTACACCTTC
NA	TRBV10-3	TRBJ2-7	once	CAISESGQGKEASGKAYEQYF	TGTGCCATCAGTGAGTCCGGACAGGGGAAAGAGGCTAGCGGGAAGGCGTACGAGCAGTACTTC
TRBD2	TRBV7-3	TRBJ2-1	once	CASSPGEGHNEQFF	TGTGCCAGCAGCCCCGGGGAGGGGCACAATGAGCAGTTCTTC
TRBD2	TRBV9	TRBJ2-5	NA	CASSPSGGRVTQYF	TGTGCCAGCAGCCCTAGCGGTGGGCGAGTGACCCAGTACTTC
TRBD2	TRBV7-2	TRBJ2-3	NA	CASSLASLAADTQYF	TGTGCCAGCAGCTTAGCGAGCCTAGCGGCAGATACGCAGTATTTT
TRBD1	TRBV6-5	TRBJ2-3	NA	CASRARQGGADTQYF	TGTGCCAGCCGAGCTCGACAGGGTGGAGCAGATACGCAGTATTTT
TRBD1	TRBV5-1	TRBJ1-4	few	CASSLEGGSANEKLFF	TGCGCCAGCAGCTTGGAAGGGGGCTCGGCTAATGAAAAACTGTTTTTT
TRBD2	TRBV6-5	TRBJ2-3	NA	CASTPGSGADTQYF	TGTGCCAGCACTCCCGGGAGCGGGGCAGATACGCAGTATTTT
NA	TRBV28	TRBJ1-2	NA	CASRGGGYTF	TGTGCCAGCAGAGGCGGCGGCTACACCTTC
TRBD2	TRBV7-9	TRBJ2-7	once	CASSRQSGSGYEQYF	TGTGCCAGCAGCAGACAAAGCGGGAGTGGTTACGAGCAGTACTTC
NA	TRBV12-3/TRBV12-4	TRBJ1-1	NA	CASSVDTRGAFF	TGTGCCAGCAGTGTGGACACCCGAGGAGCTTTCTTT
TRBD1	TRBV4-3	TRBJ1-6	NA	CASSQERGLYSPLHF	TGCGCCAGCAGCCAAGAGAGGGGGCTTTATTCACCCCTCCACTTT
TRBD2	TRBV15	TRBJ2-1	few	CATSRGAGGYNEQFF	TGTGCCACCAGCAGAGGGGCGGGAGGGTACAATGAGCAGTTCTTC
TRBD1	TRBV3-1/TRBV3-2	TRBJ1-1	few	CASSQGDRDTEAFF	TGTGCCAGCAGCCAAGGGGACAGGGACACTGAAGCTTTCTTT
NA	TRBV10-3	TRBJ1-1	NA	CAISESWTRHTEAFF	TGTGCCATCAGTGAGTCGTGGACTAGGCACACTGAAGCTTTCTTT
NA	TRBV12-3/TRBV12-4	TRBJ2-5	NA	CASAQAPETQYF	TGTGCCAGCGCCCAGGCCCCAGAGACCCAGTACTTC
TRBD1	TRBV28	TRBJ1-6	NA	CASSALRVAGGRVLHF	TGTGCCAGCAGCGCATTAAGGGTGGCAGGGGGTCGGGTCCTCCACTTT
TRBD1	TRBV7-8	TRBJ2-3	NA	CAGRRGPGREDTQYF	TGTGCCGGCCGAAGGGGGCCGGGCAGGGAAGATACGCAGTATTTT
NA	TRBV20-1	TRBJ1-1	NA	CSAGLNTEAFF	TGCAGTGCTGGGCTTAACACTGAAGCTTTCTTT
TRBD1	TRBV19	TRBJ2-3	NA	CASSMGSAGGRADTQYF	TGTGCCAGTAGTATGGGTTCGGCAGGGGGCCGAGCAGATACGCAGTATTTT
TRBD1	TRBV12-5	TRBJ1-2	NA	CASGPGQGASGYTF	TGTGCTAGTGGTCCGGGACAGGGGGCGAGTGGCTACACCTTC
TRBD1	TRBV27	TRBJ2-2	NA	CASSQQGRGTGELFF	TGTGCCAGCAGTCAACAGGGGCGCGGGACCGGGGAGCTGTTTTTT
NA	TRBV9	TRBJ1-1	NA	CASSLTGGAGTEAFF	TGTGCCAGCAGTCTAACGGGGGGCGCGGGGACTGAAGCTTTCTTT
NA	TRBV5-1	TRBJ2-5	NA	CASSSGVSGLRHETQYF	TGCGCCAGCAGCTCGGGGGTGTCGGGACTGAGACATGAGACCCAGTACTTC
TRBD2	TRBV19	TRBJ2-1	NA	CASTPKGRLADFYNEQFF	TGTGCCAGTACCCCAAAGGGGCGACTAGCAGACTTCTACAATGAGCAGTTCTTC